This T cell receptor beta chain emerged from a study of identical twins. In its sample, this clonotype was seen many times. Its matching antigen is unknown. General study points: Twins showed weaker excess sharing in their beta out-of-frame sequences. Invariant populations such as MAIT and iNKT cells could partly muddle zero-insertion analyses. There was more out-of-frame TCR alpha sharing in monozygotic twins than models estimated.

Template switching added a universal primer site, and cDNA bore unique molecular identifiers. One entry per CDR3 protein results from TCRdb running MiXCR on the 5' RACE reads. Of 550,000 to 700,000 distinct CDR3 sequences detected, more than 9% appear once; the ten largest clones hold roughly 3%. V trimming: 5 bases; J trimming: 2 bases; junction bases outside the gene matches: 5. Germline CDR1 MNHEY, CDR2 SVGEGT. This CDR3 is 16 amino acids long. Another study also made use of these data, one on yellow fever vaccine responses in identical twins.

The genes are TRBV6-2 or TRBV6-3 and TRBJ1-5, with 11 bases lining up with TRBD1. Sequenced input: PBMCs. The source is a woman younger than 30 in good health. CDR3 coding DNA: TGTGCCAGCAGTCCTTGGACAGGGGGCGGCAATCAGCCCCAGCATTTT. Translated, it gives CASSPWTGGGNQPQHF.